The sequence of this TCR beta chain was determined in a study of T cell changes during pregnancy in multiple sclerosis. The V gene's germline CDR1 is SGHDN and CDR2 FVKESK. The V and J ends lost 1 base and 5 bases, in that order; junction bases with no gene match: 10. The CDR3 has 16 residues. Data came from immunoSEQ multiplex PCR; TCRdb stores just in-frame clones and leaves some out. The sample includes approximately 94,000 clones, approximately 92% of them seen just once. The receptor's source is a female donor with multiple sclerosis, enrolled in a pregnancy study. This chain connects TRBV14 to TRBJ2-7, with 8 nucleotides matching TRBD1. Here the sequenced sample was peripheral blood, taken after pregnancy. The CDR3 DNA is TGTGCCAGCAGCCAAGCAGGGGGCTTCATCTTGGACGAGCAGTACTTC. Encoded protein: CASSQAGGFILDEQYF. The full variable domain, completed using reference TRBV14 and TRBJ2-7, is EAGVTQFPSHSVIEKGQTVTLRCDPISGHDNLYWYRRVMGKEIKFLLHFVKESKQDESGMPNNRFLAERTGGTYSTLKVQPAELEDSGVYFCASSQAGGFILDEQYFGPGTRLTVT.